The 18 T cell receptor beta chains below were found in one sample sequenced in a study of CD8 T cells in Susac syndrome. An amount of RNA that ranged from about 0.45 to 1 ug was reverse transcribed with random hexamers. TCRdb fed the immunoSEQ multiplex PCR reads into MiXCR, producing one record per CDR3 protein. The table has about 120,000 distinct CDR3 sequences, roughly 95% seen once. Source material: CD4+ T cells from PBMCs. The receptor source for this set is a human donor with Susac syndrome.

This chain links TRBV20-1 with TRBJ2-1; 8 nucleotides agree with TRBD2. The ends lost 6 bases at V and 5 bases at J; junction bases unmatched: 6. Germline V gene lookup returns CDR1 DFQATT and CDR2 SNEGSKA (reference sequence). The CDR3 consists of 13 residues. CDR3 protein: CSAWTSTNNEQFF. CDR3 DNA sequence: TGCAGTGCCTGGACTAGCACAAACAATGAGCAGTTCTTC.

J is TRBJ1-2 and V is TRBV20-1, with TRBD1 identical over 9 bases. Germline CDR1 is DFQATT and CDR2 is SNEGSKA (reference sequence). J lost 5 bases, V lost 5 bases, and 12 bases had no gene match. The CDR3 has 15 residues. The CDR3 DNA sequence: TGCAGTGCTCGACCACAGGGGGCGGGGGTTTATGGCTACACCTTC. Translated, it gives CSARPQGAGVYGYTF.

The genes are TRBV5-4 and TRBJ2-5; D gene unclear. CDR3 length equals 14 residues. Trimming shortened V by 2 bases and J by 0 bases, and 8 bases separated the two germline ends. Per the germline V gene, CDR1 is SGHNT and CDR2 is YYREEE (reference sequence). CDR3 DNA: TGTGCCAGCAGCTTAAAAGGCCACCAAGAGACCCAGTACTTC. It yields the protein CASSLKGHQETQYF.

The V call is TRBV24-1, the J call TRBJ2-3; D gene unclear. With 5 bases removed from V and 0 bases from J, the gap between germline ends came to 11 bases. This CDR3 contains 15 residues. Germline-derived CDR1 and CDR2 are KGHDR and SFDVKD. The CDR3, as DNA: TGTGCCACCAGTGTTTTCCGCGGCAGCACAGATACGCAGTATTTT. Its protein product is CATSVFRGSTDTQYF.

This sequence joins TRBV29-1 and TRBJ2-1, with 7 nucleotides matching TRBD2. V lost 4 bases, J lost 6 bases, and 9 bases stayed unmatched. The germline gives CDR1 SQVTM, CDR2 ANQGSEA. The CDR3 has 14 amino acids. The CDR3 nucleotides are TGCAGCGTTGGGGGGGGAGGGCTCGTCAATGAGCAGTTCTTC. Protein product: CSVGGGGLVNEQFF.

The chain links TRBV20-1 to TRBJ2-7; 8 bases are a match to TRBD2. The CDR3 spans 15 residues. Germline lookup yields CDR1 DFQATT and CDR2 SNEGSKA (reference sequence). The V gene end was trimmed by 0 bases and the J gene end by 6 bases; junction bases not matched to a gene: 10. In nucleotides, the CDR3 is TGCAGTGCTAGAGACCCCCGGACTAGCTCTCTCGAGCAGTACTTC. Translation: CSARDPRTSSLEQYF.

The chain has TRBV28 and TRBJ2-7; 9 bases align to TRBD2. J gave up 5 bases and V 6 bases, and 8 bases lay outside the gene matches. The CDR3 sequence is 14 residues long. Germline CDR1 MDHEN, CDR2 SYDVKM. The CDR3 DNA reads as TGTGCCAGCAGGCGGGAGGGAGGTAAAAACGAGCAGTACTTC. As protein: CASRREGGKNEQYF. Full variable domain (rest looked up from reference TRBV28 and TRBJ2-7): DVKVTQSSRYLVKRTGEKVFLECVQDMDHENMFWYRQDPGLGLRLIYFSYDVKMKEKGDIPEGYSVSREKKERFSLILESASTNQTSMYLCASRREGGKNEQYFGPGTRLTVT.

The CDR3 nucleotides are TGTGCCAGCAGTTCCGGGGCGCGGGAAGCTTTCTTT. The encoded protein is CASSSGAREAFF. V gene TRBV6-5 combines with J gene TRBJ1-1; maybe TRBD1 (5 bases). V was cut by 4 bases and J by 8 bases, with 11 bases left in between. This CDR3 is built from 12 residues. The germline V gene has CDR1 MNHEY and CDR2 SVGAGI.

The V gene is TRBV12-3 or TRBV12-4, the J gene TRBJ2-5; a possible D gene is TRBD2 (5 bases). V was cut by 3 bases and J by 5 bases, with 7 bases left in between. This CDR3 is 12 amino acids long. CDR3 DNA: TGTGCCAGCAGTTTTAGGGAGGAGACCCAGTACTTC. It yields the protein CASSFREETQYF.

This chain links TRBV29-1 with TRBJ2-3; no firm D call. The CDR3 sequence is 13 residues long. CDR1 SQVTM and CDR2 ANQGSEA come from the germline V gene. Trimming cost V 6 bases and J 3 bases, with 13 bases left between them. The CDR3 here is CSVLDPQTDTQYF. For the CDR3, the DNA is TGCAGCGTATTAGACCCTCAGACAGATACGCAGTATTTT.

V is TRBV18 and J is TRBJ1-1; D gene ambiguous. The CDR3 is 15 amino acids. V was shortened by 2 bases and J by 6 bases, with 16 bases between the two germline ends. CDR1 and CDR2 from the germline V gene are KGHSH and LQKENI. CDR3 sequence reads: CASSPGEGWMPEAFF. The CDR3 bases are TGTGCCAGCTCACCAGGGGAAGGATGGATGCCTGAAGCTTTCTTT.

The chain joins TRBV2 to TRBJ1-1; no clear D. The CDR3 covers 14 residues. V shed 7 bases and J shed 1 base, with 13 bases lying between them. Per the germline V gene, CDR1 is SNHLY and CDR2 is FYNNEI. This chain's CDR3 is CASKGTAPNTEAFF. The CDR3 DNA sequence: TGTGCCAGCAAAGGAACGGCTCCGAACACTGAAGCTTTCTTT.

This rearrangement joins TRBV20-1 to TRBJ1-2; 11 bases agree with TRBD1. Germline V gene data show CDR1 as DFQATT and CDR2 as SNEGSKA (reference sequence). The CDR3 loop spans 12 amino acids. V dropped 5 bases and J dropped 6; count of bases not matched to a gene: 2. The CDR3 loop is CSARTGGDGYTF. The CDR3 DNA sequence: TGCAGTGCTCGGACAGGGGGCGATGGCTACACCTTC.

CDR3 residues: CASSYSPTDNYGYTF. As DNA, the CDR3 is TGTGCCAGCAGTTACTCCCCGACAGATAACTATGGCTACACCTTC. The J gene is TRBJ1-2, the V gene TRBV6-5; perhaps TRBD1 as D (5 bases). The CDR3 runs to 15 residues. Per the germline V gene, CDR1 is MNHEY and CDR2 is SVGAGI. Trimming stripped 0 bases from V and 1 base from J, with 9 bases between.

This clonotype was observed once. This chain links TRBV20-1 with TRBJ1-1, with D perhaps TRBD1 (6 bases). V was cut by 3 bases and J by 1 base, with 12 bases left in between. The CDR3 length is 14 residues. From germline, CDR1 is DFQATT and CDR2 SNEGSKA (reference sequence). Written as DNA, the CDR3 is TGCAGTGCTAGCTCGGGGGCAGCGAACACTGAAGCTTTCTTT. Its translation: CSASSGAANTEAFF.

V and J are TRBV18 and TRBJ2-5; no definite D call. This CDR3 comprises 12 residues. Trimming stripped 4 bases from V and 1 base from J, with 4 bases between. Germline CDR1 reads KGHSH; CDR2 reads LQKENI. The CDR3 is CASSRGQETQYF. CDR3 nucleotides: TGTGCCAGCTCACGGGGCCAAGAGACCCAGTACTTC.

The chain uses TRBV12-3 or TRBV12-4 and TRBJ2-7; D is ambiguous. Trimming removed 5 bases from V and 2 bases from J, with 16 bases in between. The CDR3 consists of 15 residues. This CDR3 reads CASSKDEVQTYEQYF. DNA for the CDR3: TGTGCCAGCAGTAAGGACGAAGTCCAAACCTACGAGCAGTACTTC.

The gene calls are TRBV6-5 and TRBJ2-7; D perhaps matches TRBD2 (6 bases). CDR3 length: 15 residues. CDR1 and CDR2 from the germline V gene are MNHEY and SVGAGI. V shed 2 bases and J shed 0 bases, with 11 bases lying between them. CDR3 bases: TGTGCCAGCAGTTACCTCCAGGGAGGCTCCTACGAGCAGTACTTC. Translation gives CASSYLQGGSYEQYF.